A single sample is the source of the 12 T cell receptor beta chains below, sequenced in a study of spatial heterogeneity in lung cancer. Time point in this sample: sample taken at primary tumor resection. Whole RNA came from tumor, nontumor lung or frozen PBMC and was sequenced without being sorted. TCRdb independently ran MiXCR on the 5' RACE reads; one entry per CDR3 protein. Of over 10,000 distinct CDR3 sequences listed, roughly 5% were seen once; the top ten hold about two fifths. Sequencing used lung tumor tissue, obtained at surgery. These receptors were collected from a human donor with early-stage non-small cell lung cancer.

This clonotype was seen many times. This beta chain represents an off-target read in a library built for alpha chains; its size is of limited meaning. The chain links TRBV5-8 to TRBJ1-1; TRBD1 matches 9 bases. With V trimmed by 4 bases and J by 5 bases, 9 bases remained unmatched. CDR1 and CDR2 from the germline V gene are SGHTS and YDEGEE. This CDR3 has 15 residues. The CDR3 DNA reads TGTGCCAGCAGCCCATGGACAGGGGAGTTGACTGAAGCTTTCTTT. Translating it yields CASSPWTGELTEAFF.

Many counts were recorded for this clonotype. This beta chain is an unintended read in a library built for alpha chains; its size means little. V is TRBV6-1 and J is TRBJ2-7; 8 nucleotides match TRBD1. CDR3 length equals 12 residues. The V gene's germline CDR1 is MNHNS and CDR2 SASEGT. With 7 bases clipped from V and 2 bases from J, the junction kept 1 base outside the gene matches. CDR3 bases: TGTGCCAGCACACAGGGGGCCTACGAGCAGTACGTC. Its translation: CASTQGAYEQYV.

The table lists this clonotype with many counts. This beta chain lies outside the target of a library built for alpha chains; its clone size means little. The chain joins TRBV7-9 to TRBJ2-5; 9 bases line up with TRBD2. There are 15 residues in the CDR3. Germline V gene sequence: CDR1 SEHNR, CDR2 FQNEAQ (reference sequence). J gave up 7 bases and V 2 bases, and 8 bases lay outside the gene matches. The CDR3 loop is CASSLFRGRAGTQYF. CDR3 DNA sequence: TGTGCCAGCAGCTTATTCCGCGGGAGGGCGGGGACCCAGTACTTC.

The sample holds many counts of this clonotype. This beta chain lies outside the target of a library built for alpha chains; its clone size means little. The rearrangement uses TRBV12-3 or TRBV12-4 and TRBJ2-3, with 7 bases aligning to TRBD2. This CDR3 has 16 residues. The V segment lost 5 bases and the J segment 1 base; nucleotides outside the gene matches: 9. The CDR3 sequence is CASSPPGAGRTDTQYF. The CDR3 bases are TGTGCCAGCAGTCCCCCAGGAGCGGGGCGCACAGATACGCAGTATTTT.

This clonotype was seen at least ten times. As an off-target read in a library built for alpha chains, this beta chain has a frequency of little significance. The CDR3 nucleotides are TGTGCCAGCAGCTTTCCCGCAGGGGGCGGCACTGAAGCTTTCTTT. The encoded protein is CASSFPAGGGTEAFF. The rearrangement uses TRBV7-3 and TRBJ1-1; 8 nucleotides align to TRBD1. V was clipped by 3 bases and J by 4 bases; unmatched bases: 7. Germline CDR1 SGHTA, CDR2 FQGTGA. The CDR3 length is 15 residues.

Ten or more counts support this clonotype. With the library built for alpha chains, this beta chain is off target and its frequency is not meaningful. The chain carries TRBV20-1 and TRBJ2-3; D is possibly TRBD1 (6 bases). This CDR3 comprises 15 residues. Germline CDR1 and CDR2: DFQATT and SNEGSKA (reference sequence). With 1 base removed from V and 1 base from J, the gap between germline ends came to 12 bases. The CDR3 here is CSARVQGMGTDTQYF. For the CDR3, the DNA is TGCAGTGCTAGAGTGCAGGGGATGGGCACAGATACGCAGTATTTT.

In regard to this clonotype: This beta chain slipped into a library made for alpha chains as a stray read, so its size is not meaningful. The chain employs TRBV14 and TRBJ1-1; no definite D call. This CDR3 has 13 amino acids. Trimming removed 6 bases from V and 3 bases from J, with 11 bases in between. Germline CDR1 SGHDN, CDR2 FVKESK. Here the CDR3 reads CASSLIADTEAFF. In nucleotides, the CDR3 is TGTGCCAGCAGTCTAATCGCCGACACTGAAGCTTTCTTT.

Turning to this clonotype: The library was designed around alpha chains, so this beta chain is a stray read whose abundance carries little weight. CDR3 residues: CASSEWARGNGYTF. The CDR3 nucleotides read TGTGCCAGCAGTGAATGGGCCAGGGGCAATGGCTACACCTTC. The rearrangement uses TRBV25-1 and TRBJ1-2, with D possibly matching TRBD1 (6 bases). Trimming left V 1 base short and J 6 bases short, with 12 bases between. Germline V gives CDR1 MGHDK, CDR2 SYGVNS. This CDR3 is 14 amino acids long.

This clonotype was recorded many times. This beta chain is an off-target read within a library intended for alpha chains, so its frequency means little. The chain uses TRBV10-2 and TRBJ2-3; 10 bases fit TRBD2. CDR3 length: 16 residues. Trimming removed 3 bases from V and 3 bases from J; junction bases left unmatched: 6. The germline CDR1 and CDR2 sequences are WSHSY and SAAADI. The CDR3 loop is CASSDLAGASTDTQYF. CDR3 sequence (DNA): TGCGCCAGCAGTGATCTAGCGGGAGCGTCGACAGATACGCAGTATTTT.

At least ten counts were recorded for this clonotype. Because the library targeted alpha chains, this beta chain is an off-target read whose size means little. The chain employs TRBV20-1 and TRBJ1-2, with D possibly being TRBD1 (5 bases). CDR3 length: 13 residues. Trimming removed 3 bases at V and 6 bases at J, with 14 bases between. Germline CDR1 and CDR2: DFQATT and SNEGSKA (reference sequence). The CDR3 spells CSARSRGAHGYTF. The CDR3, as DNA: TGCAGTGCTAGGTCCCGAGGGGCTCATGGCTACACCTTC.

This clonotype is termed hyperexpanded. This beta chain was picked up by a library intended for alpha chains and is off target, so its count carries little meaning. The rearrangement joins TRBV6-2 or TRBV6-3 to TRBJ1-5; D gene ambiguous. The CDR3 is 20 residues long. Trimming took off 2 bases at V and 0 bases at J, with 23 bases between the two ends. The germline V gene has CDR1 MNHEY and CDR2 SVGEGT. In DNA form, the CDR3 reads TGTGCCAGCAGTTACCTTCGGTCGGAGGACTCAGCTTATAGCAATCAGCCCCAGCATTTT. This gives the protein CASSYLRSEDSAYSNQPQHF.

There are many counts of this clonotype. As an off-target read in a library built for alpha chains, this beta chain has a frequency of little significance. The V gene is TRBV5-6, the J gene TRBJ2-7; no clear D. Trimming stripped 2 bases from V and 3 bases from J, with 6 bases between. CDR1 is SGHDT and CDR2 is YYEEEE in the germline V gene. CDR3 length: 12 residues. The CDR3 spells CASSFANYEQYV. The CDR3 region has the DNA TGTGCCAGCAGCTTCGCCAACTACGAGCAGTACGTC.